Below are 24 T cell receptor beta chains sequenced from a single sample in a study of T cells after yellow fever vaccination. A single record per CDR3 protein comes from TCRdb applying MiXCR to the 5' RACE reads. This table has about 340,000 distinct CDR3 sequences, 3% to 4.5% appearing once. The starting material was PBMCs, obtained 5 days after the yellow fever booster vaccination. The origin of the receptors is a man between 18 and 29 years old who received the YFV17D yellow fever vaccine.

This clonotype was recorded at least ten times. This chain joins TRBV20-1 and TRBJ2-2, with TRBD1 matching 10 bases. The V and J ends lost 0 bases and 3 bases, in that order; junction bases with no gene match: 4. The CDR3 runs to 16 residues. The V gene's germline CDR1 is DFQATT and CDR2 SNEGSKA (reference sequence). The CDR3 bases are TGCAGTGCTAGAGATGGGGACAGGGGCGACACCGGGGAGCTGTTTTTT. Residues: CSARDGDRGDTGELFF.

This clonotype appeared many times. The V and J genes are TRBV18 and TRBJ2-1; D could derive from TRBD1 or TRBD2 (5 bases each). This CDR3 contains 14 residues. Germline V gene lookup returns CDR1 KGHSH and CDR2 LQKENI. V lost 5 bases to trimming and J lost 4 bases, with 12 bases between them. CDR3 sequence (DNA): TGTGCCAGCTCATCCCGGGACCTGTACAATGAGCAGTTCTTC. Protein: CASSSRDLYNEQFF.

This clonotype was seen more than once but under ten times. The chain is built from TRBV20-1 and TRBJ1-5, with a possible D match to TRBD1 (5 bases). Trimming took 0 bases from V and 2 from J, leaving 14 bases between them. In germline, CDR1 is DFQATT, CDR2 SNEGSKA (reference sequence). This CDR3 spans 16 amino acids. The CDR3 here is CSARDSTGTGNQPQHF. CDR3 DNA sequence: TGCAGTGCTAGAGATTCAACCGGGACGGGCAATCAGCCCCAGCATTTT.

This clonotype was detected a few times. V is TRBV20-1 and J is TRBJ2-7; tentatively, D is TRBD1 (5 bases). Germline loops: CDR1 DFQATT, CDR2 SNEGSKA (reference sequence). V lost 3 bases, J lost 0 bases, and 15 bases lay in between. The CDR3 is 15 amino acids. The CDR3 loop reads CSASYRLTGSYEQYF. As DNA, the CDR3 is TGCAGTGCTAGCTACAGGCTCACAGGCTCCTACGAGCAGTACTTC.

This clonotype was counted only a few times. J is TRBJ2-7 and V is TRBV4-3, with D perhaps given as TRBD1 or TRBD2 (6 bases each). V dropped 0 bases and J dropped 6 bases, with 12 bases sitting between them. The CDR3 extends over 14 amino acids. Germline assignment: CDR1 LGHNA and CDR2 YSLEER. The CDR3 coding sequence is TGCGCCAGCAGCCAAGATACGGGGGCCGGCGAGCAGTACTTC. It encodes CASSQDTGAGEQYF.

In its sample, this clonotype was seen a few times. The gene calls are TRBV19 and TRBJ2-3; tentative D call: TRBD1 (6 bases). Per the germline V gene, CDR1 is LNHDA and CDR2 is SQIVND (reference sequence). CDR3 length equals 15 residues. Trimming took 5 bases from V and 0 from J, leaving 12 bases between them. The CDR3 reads CASSSGVLSTDTQYF. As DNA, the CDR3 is TGTGCCAGTAGTTCAGGGGTTCTGAGCACAGATACGCAGTATTTT.

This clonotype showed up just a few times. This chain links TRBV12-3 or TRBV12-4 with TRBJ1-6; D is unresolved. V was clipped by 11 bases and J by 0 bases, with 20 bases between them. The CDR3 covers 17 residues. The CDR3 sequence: CALTGPLAGSYNSPLHF. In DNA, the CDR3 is TGTGCCTTGACCGGGCCTCTGGCGGGCTCCTATAATTCACCCCTCCACTTT.

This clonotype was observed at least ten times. Here the CDR3 reads CSVVTGSMGKNIQYF. As DNA, the CDR3 is TGCAGCGTTGTCACAGGGAGTATGGGCAAAAACATTCAGTACTTC. The chain uses TRBV29-1 and TRBJ2-4; perhaps TRBD1 as D (6 bases). The germline V gene has CDR1 SQVTM and CDR2 ANQGSEA. V lost 4 bases and J lost 3, with 16 bases in between. This CDR3 has 15 amino acids.

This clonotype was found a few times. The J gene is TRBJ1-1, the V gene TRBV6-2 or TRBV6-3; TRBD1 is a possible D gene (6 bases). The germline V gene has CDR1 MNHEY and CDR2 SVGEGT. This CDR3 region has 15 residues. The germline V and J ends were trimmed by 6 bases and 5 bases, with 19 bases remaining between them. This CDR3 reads CASRRVQGGGTEAFF. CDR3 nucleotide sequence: TGTGCCAGCAGACGCGTACAGGGAGGGGGTACTGAAGCTTTCTTT.

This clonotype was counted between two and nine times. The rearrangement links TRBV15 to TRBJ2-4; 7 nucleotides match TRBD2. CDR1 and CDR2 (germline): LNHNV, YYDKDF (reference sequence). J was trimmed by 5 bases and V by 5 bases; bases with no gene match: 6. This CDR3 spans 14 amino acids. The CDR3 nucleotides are TGTGCCACCAGCGTGCGGCTAGCGGAAAACATTCAGTACTTC. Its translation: CATSVRLAENIQYF.

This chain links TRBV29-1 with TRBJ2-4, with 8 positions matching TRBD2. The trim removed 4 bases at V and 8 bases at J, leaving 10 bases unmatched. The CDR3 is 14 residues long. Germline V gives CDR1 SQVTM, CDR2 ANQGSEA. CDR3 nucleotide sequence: TGCAGCGTTGGGCTGTCGGGGGGGCGCGACATTCAGTACTTC. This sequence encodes CSVGLSGGRDIQYF.

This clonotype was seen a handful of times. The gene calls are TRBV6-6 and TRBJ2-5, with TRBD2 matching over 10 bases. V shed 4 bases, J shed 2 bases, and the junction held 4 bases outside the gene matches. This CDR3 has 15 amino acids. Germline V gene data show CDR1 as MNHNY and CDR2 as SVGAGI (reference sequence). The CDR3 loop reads CASSSAGGRQETQYF. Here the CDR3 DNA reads TGTGCCAGCAGTTCAGCGGGGGGGCGTCAAGAGACCCAGTACTTC.

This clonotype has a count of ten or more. The DNA of the CDR3 is TGTGCCAGCAGCTTAGATAATAGGGCCAGGGAAGAGACCCAGTACTTC. This sequence encodes CASSLDNRAREETQYF. The V gene is TRBV11-2, the J gene TRBJ2-5; D possibly corresponds to TRBD1 (5 bases). CDR1 is SGHAT and CDR2 is FQNNGV in the germline V gene. Trimming removed 0 bases from V and 3 bases from J, with 14 bases in between. The CDR3 spans 16 residues. The whole variable domain, filled in from reference TRBV11-2 and TRBJ2-5, reads EAGVAQSPRYKIIEKRQSVAFWCNPISGHATLYWYQQILGQGPKLLIQFQNNGVVDDSQLPKDRFSAERLKGVDSTLKIQPAKLEDSAVYLCASSLDNRAREETQYFGPGTRLLVL.

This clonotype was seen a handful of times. The CDR3 DNA is TGTGCCAGCAGCCCTTGGGGGGACCCCGGGGAGCTGTTTTTT. Residues: CASSPWGDPGELFF. The rearrangement links TRBV7-9 to TRBJ2-2; a weak D match, TRBD2 (6 bases). V dropped 5 bases and J dropped 6 bases, with 13 bases sitting between them. Germline values: CDR1 SEHNR, CDR2 FQNEAQ (reference sequence). There are 14 residues in the CDR3.

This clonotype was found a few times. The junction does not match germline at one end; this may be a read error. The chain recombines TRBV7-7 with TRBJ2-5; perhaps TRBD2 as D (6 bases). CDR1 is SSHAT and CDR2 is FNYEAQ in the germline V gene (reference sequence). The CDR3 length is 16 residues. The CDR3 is CASSPRMRGDQETQYF. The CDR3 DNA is TGTGCTAGCAGCCCTCGGATGCGGGGAGACCAAGAGACCCAGTACTTC. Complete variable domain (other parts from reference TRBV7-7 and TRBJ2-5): GAGVSQSPRYKVTKRGQDVTLRCDPISSHATLYWYQQALGQGPEFLTYFNYEAQPDKSGLPSDRFSAERPEGSISTLTIQRTEQRDSAMYRCASSPRMRGDQETQYFGPGTRLLVL.

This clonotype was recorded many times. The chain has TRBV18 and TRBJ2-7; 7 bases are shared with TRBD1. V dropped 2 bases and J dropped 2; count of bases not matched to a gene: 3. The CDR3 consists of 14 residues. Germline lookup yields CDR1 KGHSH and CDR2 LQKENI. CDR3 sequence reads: CASSPRQGTYEQYF. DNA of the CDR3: TGTGCCAGCTCACCAAGACAGGGAACCTACGAGCAGTACTTC.

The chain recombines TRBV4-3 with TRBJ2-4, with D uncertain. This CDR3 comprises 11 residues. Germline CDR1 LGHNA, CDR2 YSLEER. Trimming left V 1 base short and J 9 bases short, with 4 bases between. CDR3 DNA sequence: TGCGCCAGCAGCCAAGGGGGCATTCAGTACTTC. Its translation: CASSQGGIQYF.

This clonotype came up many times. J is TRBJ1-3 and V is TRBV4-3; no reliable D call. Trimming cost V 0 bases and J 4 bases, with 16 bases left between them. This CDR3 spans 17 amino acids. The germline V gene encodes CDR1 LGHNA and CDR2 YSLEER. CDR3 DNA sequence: TGCGCCAGCAGCCAAGACCCACCGACTCAGCCGGGAAACACCATATATTTT. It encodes CASSQDPPTQPGNTIYF.

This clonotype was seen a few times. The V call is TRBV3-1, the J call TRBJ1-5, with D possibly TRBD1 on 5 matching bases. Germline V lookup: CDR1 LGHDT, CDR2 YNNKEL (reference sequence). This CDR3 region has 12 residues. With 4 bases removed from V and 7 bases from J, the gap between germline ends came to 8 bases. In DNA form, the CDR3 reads TGTGCCAGCAGCCTTTGGGGGCAGCCCCAGCATTTT. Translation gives CASSLWGQPQHF.

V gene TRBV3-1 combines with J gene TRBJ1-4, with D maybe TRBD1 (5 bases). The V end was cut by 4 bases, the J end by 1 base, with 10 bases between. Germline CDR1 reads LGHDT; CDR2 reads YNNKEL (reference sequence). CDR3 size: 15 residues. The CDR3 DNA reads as TGTGCCAGCAGCCCCCGGGACGGAACTAATGAAAAACTGTTTTTT. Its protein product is CASSPRDGTNEKLFF.

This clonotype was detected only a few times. CDR3 sequence (DNA): TGTGCCAGCTCCCCGGGTGCCGTTTATAGCAATCAGCCCCAGCATTTT. It is translated as CASSPGAVYSNQPQHF. The chain couples TRBV7-2 to TRBJ1-5; D is uncertain. The CDR3 has 16 residues. The V end was cut by 8 bases, the J end by 0 bases, with 17 bases between. Per the germline V gene, CDR1 is SGHTA and CDR2 is FQGNSA.

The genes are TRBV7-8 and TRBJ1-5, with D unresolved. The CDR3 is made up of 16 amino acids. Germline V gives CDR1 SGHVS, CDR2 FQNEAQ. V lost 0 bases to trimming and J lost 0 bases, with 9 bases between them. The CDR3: CASSLASRNSNQPQHF. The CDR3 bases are TGTGCCAGCAGCTTAGCTAGCAGGAATAGCAATCAGCCCCAGCATTTT.

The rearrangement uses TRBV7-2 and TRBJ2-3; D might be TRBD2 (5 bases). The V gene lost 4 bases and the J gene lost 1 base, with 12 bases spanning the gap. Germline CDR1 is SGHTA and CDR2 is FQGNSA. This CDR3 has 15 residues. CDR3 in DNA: TGTGCCAGCAGCTACCAAGCGGTTCGCACAGATACGCAGTATTTT. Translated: CASSYQAVRTDTQYF. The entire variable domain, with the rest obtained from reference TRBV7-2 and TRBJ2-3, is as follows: GAGVSQSPSNKVTEKGKDVELRCDPISGHTALYWYRQSLGQGLEFLIYFQGNSAPDKSGLPSDRFSAERTGGSVSTLTIQRTQQEDSAVYLCASSYQAVRTDTQYFGPGTRLTVL.

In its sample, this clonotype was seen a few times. The CDR3 nucleotides are TGTGCCAGCAGCCGGCAGAATCTCTACGAGCAGTACTTC. This translates into CASSRQNLYEQYF. The chain is built from TRBV14 and TRBJ2-7, with no clear D. CDR3 size: 13 residues. V was pared by 4 bases and J by 3 bases, with 10 bases between. Germline values: CDR1 SGHDN, CDR2 FVKESK.